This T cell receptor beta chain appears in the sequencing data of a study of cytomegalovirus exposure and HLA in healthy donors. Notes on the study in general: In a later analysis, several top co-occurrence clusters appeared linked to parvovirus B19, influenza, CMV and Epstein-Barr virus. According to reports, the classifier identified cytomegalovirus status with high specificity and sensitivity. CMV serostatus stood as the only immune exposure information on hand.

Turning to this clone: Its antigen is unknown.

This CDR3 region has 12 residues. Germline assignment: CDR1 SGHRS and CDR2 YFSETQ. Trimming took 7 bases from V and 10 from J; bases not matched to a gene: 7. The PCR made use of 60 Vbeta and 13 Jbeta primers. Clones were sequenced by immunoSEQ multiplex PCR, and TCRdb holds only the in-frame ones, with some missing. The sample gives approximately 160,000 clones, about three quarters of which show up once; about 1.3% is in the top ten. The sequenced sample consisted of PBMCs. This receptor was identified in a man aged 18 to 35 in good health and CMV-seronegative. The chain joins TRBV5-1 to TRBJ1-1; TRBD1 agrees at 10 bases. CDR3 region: CASRTGGETAFF. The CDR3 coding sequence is TGCGCCAGCCGGACAGGGGGGGAAACAGCTTTCTTT.